These 3 T cell receptor beta chains came from one sample sequenced in a study of ipilimumab plus nivolumab after autologous stem cell transplantation (dated by TCRdb to the early 2020s). Library construction relied on the immunoSEQ multiplex PCR assay. The clones in this table, taken by TCRdb from immuneACCESS, are in-frame only. Not every clone is retained; where verified, under half of the shortfall comes from an unresolved V gene, and the cause of the rest is unknown. This sample gives around 20,000 clones in total; 77% of them show up just once. The top ten clones comprise roughly a fifth of the sample. The source material was PBMCs, sampled in a trial of ipilimumab plus nivolumab as post-transplant consolidation. These receptors originate from a male donor with diffuse large B-cell lymphoma.

The chain is built from TRBV19 and TRBJ2-3; 12 bases match TRBD2. Trimming removed 3 bases from V and 6 bases from J; junction bases left unmatched: 1. Germline-derived CDR1 and CDR2 are LNHDA and SQIVND (reference sequence). The CDR3 loop spans 14 amino acids. Here the CDR3 reads CASSIGLAGDTQYF. CDR3 coding DNA: TGTGCCAGTAGTATCGGACTAGCGGGGGATACGCAGTATTTT. Together with reference TRBV19 and TRBJ2-3, the CDR3 gives the full variable domain: DGGITQSPKYLFRKEGQNVTLSCEQNLNHDAMYWYRQDPGQGLRLIYYSQIVNDFQKGDIAEGYSVSREKKESFPLTVTSAQKNPTAFYLCASSIGLAGDTQYFGPGTRLTVL.

This chain uses TRBV28 with TRBJ1-1, with TRBD1 matching over 9 bases. This CDR3 has 13 amino acids. CDR1 and CDR2 from the germline V gene are MDHEN and SYDVKM. Unmatched junction bases numbered 3, after V lost 6 bases and J lost 4 bases. In DNA, the CDR3 is TGTGCCAGCAGGAAGACAGGGGGCACTGAAGCTTTCTTT. It encodes CASRKTGGTEAFF.

V is TRBV11-2 and J is TRBJ2-2, with TRBD2 identical over 9 bases. V lost 5 bases to trimming and J lost 4 bases; unmatched junction nucleotides: 2. The CDR3 extends over 14 amino acids. Per the germline V gene, CDR1 is SGHAT and CDR2 is FQNNGV. The CDR3 loop is CASSRGGGTGELFF. The CDR3 DNA sequence: TGTGCCAGCAGCCGCGGGGGGGGCACCGGGGAGCTGTTTTTT.